This T cell receptor (beta chain) was obtained from a study of blood T cell repertoires in COVID-19. Clones were read by immunoSEQ multiplex PCR, and TCRdb kept only the in-frame ones, dropping some. Of 200,000 or so clones listed, roughly nine tenths were seen once; the top ten hold around 2.3%. This clonotype was obtained from a man between 70 and 80 years old with active or convalescent COVID-19. Sequencing used peripheral blood.

CDR3 bases: TGCAGCGTTTCTGGAGGAGTACGGACCACACAGGATACGCAGTATTTT. It encodes CSVSGGVRTTQDTQYF. The chain recombines TRBV29-1 with TRBJ2-3; D may be TRBD2 (5 bases). V lost 5 bases and J lost 6, with 24 bases in between. The CDR3 contains 16 residues. Germline V gene lookup returns CDR1 SQVTM and CDR2 ANQGSEA.